This T cell receptor beta chain appears in the sequencing data of a study of T cells in Graves' hyperthyroidism and ophthalmopathy. The CDR3 regions of TCR beta were amplified from RNA transcripts. Researchers ran a first-round RT-PCR on the TCR CDR3 using the HTBI primer set. MiXCR, applied by TCRdb to the multiplex PCR reads, yields one record per CDR3 protein. Of about half a million distinct CDR3 sequences in the sample, nearly 20% were seen once. Diagnostic assessment was based on clinical symptoms, serum thyroxine and TRAb, thyroid ultrasound and orbital computed tomography. This clonotype has just a few counts. Its antigen is currently unknown. Study-wide results and limits: In the analysis, a 13 V-J model separated ophthalmopathy from stable hyperthyroidism.

This receptor was identified in a man aged 40-55 years with Graves' ophthalmopathy. The sequencing sample was made of blood.

Here the CDR3 reads CASSPGLEYEQYF. The CDR3 nucleotides are TGCGCCAGTTCCCCAGGGCTGGAATACGAGCAGTACTTC. The V gene is TRBV10-1, the J gene TRBJ2-7, with D possibly being TRBD1 (5 bases). Trimming took off 9 bases at V and 4 bases at J, with 16 bases between the two ends. This CDR3 has 13 residues. The germline V gene has CDR1 WNHNN and CDR2 SYGVQD (reference sequence).